This TCR beta chain comes out of a study of cytomegalovirus exposure and HLA in healthy donors. The count of this clone is one. The antigen remains unidentified. Primers for the PCR totalled 60 Vbeta and 13 Jbeta. Some clones are missing from TCRdb's copy, which holds only in-frame ones; the method was immunoSEQ multiplex PCR. The table lists 150,000 to 200,000 clones, around 75% of them singletons. Between the trimmed V and J ends, which lost 0 bases and 5 bases, there was a span of 8 bases. CDR3 length equals 13 residues. Germline loops: CDR1 MNHEY, CDR2 SMNVEV (reference sequence). The study's findings and limits: Most subjects had HLA-A and HLA-B alleles reportedly predicted accurately by TCR beta sequences.

This clonotype originated in a female donor in good health and CMV-seronegative. The rearrangement links TRBV27 to TRBJ2-7; tentatively, D is TRBD1 (5 bases). Sequences were obtained from PBMCs. CDR3 sequence (DNA): TGTGCCAGCAGTTTATCGGGGCGTAACGAGCAGTACTTC. Translation: CASSLSGRNEQYF.